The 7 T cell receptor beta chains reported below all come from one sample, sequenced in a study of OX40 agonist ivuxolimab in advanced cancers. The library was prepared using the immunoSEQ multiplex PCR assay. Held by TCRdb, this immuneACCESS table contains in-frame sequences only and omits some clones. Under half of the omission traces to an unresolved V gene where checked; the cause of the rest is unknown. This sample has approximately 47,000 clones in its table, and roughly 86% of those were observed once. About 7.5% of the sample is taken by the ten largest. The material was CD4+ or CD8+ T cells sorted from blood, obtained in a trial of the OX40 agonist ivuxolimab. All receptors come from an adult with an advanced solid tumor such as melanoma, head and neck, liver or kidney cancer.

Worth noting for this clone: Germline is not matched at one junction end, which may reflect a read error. CDR3 in DNA: TGTGCCAGTAGATCTATCCTAGCGGGAGACAATGGGCAGTTCTTC. Its translation is CASRSILAGDNGQFF. The chain has TRBV19 and TRBJ2-1; 10 bases map to TRBD2. Germline CDR1 and CDR2: LNHDA and SQIVND (reference sequence). CDR3 size: 15 residues.

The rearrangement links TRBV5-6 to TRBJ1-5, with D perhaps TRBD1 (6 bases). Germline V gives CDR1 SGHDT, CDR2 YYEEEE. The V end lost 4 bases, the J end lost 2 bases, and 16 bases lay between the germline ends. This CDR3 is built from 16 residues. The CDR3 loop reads CASSRSLGGGNQPQHF. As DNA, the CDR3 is TGTGCCAGCAGCCGATCCCTGGGGGGCGGCAATCAGCCCCAGCATTTT.

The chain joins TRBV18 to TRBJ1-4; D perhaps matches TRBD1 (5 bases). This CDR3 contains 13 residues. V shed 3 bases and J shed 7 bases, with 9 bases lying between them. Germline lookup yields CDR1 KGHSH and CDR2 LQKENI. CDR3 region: CASSPRDLEKLFF. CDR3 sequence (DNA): TGTGCCAGCTCACCCCGGGACCTTGAAAAACTGTTTTTT.

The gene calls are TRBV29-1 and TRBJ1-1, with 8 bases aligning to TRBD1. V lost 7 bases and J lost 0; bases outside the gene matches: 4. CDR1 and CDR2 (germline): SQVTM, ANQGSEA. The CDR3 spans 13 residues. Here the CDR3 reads CSARDRLNTEAFF. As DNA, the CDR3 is TGCAGCGCTCGGGACAGGCTGAACACTGAAGCTTTCTTT.

The CDR3 DNA sequence: TGTGCCAGCAGTGGGCGGGGGGGAGTTGTTGTGGATTCACCCCTCCACTTT. Translated, it gives CASSGRGGVVVDSPLHF. The J gene is TRBJ1-6, the V gene TRBV25-1, with D maybe TRBD1 (5 bases). The CDR3 has 17 residues. Germline CDR1 reads MGHDK; CDR2 reads SYGVNS. V shed 4 bases and J shed 8 bases, with 21 bases lying between them. Drawing the rest from reference TRBV25-1 and TRBJ1-6, the complete variable domain is EADIYQTPRYLVIGTGKKITLECSQTMGHDKMYWYQQDPGMELHLIHYSYGVNSTEKGDLSSESTVSRIRTEHFPLTLESARPSHTSQYLCASSGRGGVVVDSPLHFGNGTRLTVT.

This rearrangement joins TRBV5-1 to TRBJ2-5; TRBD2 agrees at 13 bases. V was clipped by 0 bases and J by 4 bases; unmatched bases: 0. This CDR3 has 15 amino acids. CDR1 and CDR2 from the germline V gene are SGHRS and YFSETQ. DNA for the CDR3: TGCGCCAGCAGCTTGGGACTAGCGGGAGGAGAGACCCAGTACTTC. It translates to CASSLGLAGGETQYF.

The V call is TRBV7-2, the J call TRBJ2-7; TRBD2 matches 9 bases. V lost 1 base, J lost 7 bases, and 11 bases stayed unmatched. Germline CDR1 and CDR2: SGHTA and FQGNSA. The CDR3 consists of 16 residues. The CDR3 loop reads CASSLVPGGRGREQYF. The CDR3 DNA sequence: TGTGCCAGCAGCTTAGTTCCGGGCGGGAGGGGACGGGAGCAGTACTTC.